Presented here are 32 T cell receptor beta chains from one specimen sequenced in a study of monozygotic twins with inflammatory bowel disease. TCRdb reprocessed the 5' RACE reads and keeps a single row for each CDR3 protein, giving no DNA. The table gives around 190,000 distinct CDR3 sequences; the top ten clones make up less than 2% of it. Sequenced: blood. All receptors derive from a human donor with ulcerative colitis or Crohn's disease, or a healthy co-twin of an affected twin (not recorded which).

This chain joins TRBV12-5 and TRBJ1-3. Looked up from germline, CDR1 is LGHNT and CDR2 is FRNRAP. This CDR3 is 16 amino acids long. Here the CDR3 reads CASGLVLTGSGNTIYF.

The CDR3 loop is CATRSGTANTGELFF. V gene TRBV6-5 combines with J gene TRBJ2-2; TCRdb designates TRBD1, a call that cannot be tested without DNA. This CDR3 has 15 amino acids. Germline CDR1 reads MNHEY; CDR2 reads SVGAGI.

CDR3 sequence: CASIAGSRTGELFF. The J gene is TRBJ2-2, the V gene TRBV10-2; TCRdb indicates TRBD2, and absent DNA this call remains unverified. The CDR3 covers 14 residues. Germline assignment: CDR1 WSHSY and CDR2 SAAADI.

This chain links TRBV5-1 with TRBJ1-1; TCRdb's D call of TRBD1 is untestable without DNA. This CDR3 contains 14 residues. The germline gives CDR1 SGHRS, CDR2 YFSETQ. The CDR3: CASSLTGRNTEALF. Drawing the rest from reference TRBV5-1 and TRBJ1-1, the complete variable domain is KAGVTQTPRYLIKTRGQQVTLSCSPISGHRSVSWYQQTPGQGLQFLFEYFSETQRNKGNFPGRFSGRQFSNSRSEMNVSTLELGDSALYLCASSLTGRNTEALFGQGTRLTVV.

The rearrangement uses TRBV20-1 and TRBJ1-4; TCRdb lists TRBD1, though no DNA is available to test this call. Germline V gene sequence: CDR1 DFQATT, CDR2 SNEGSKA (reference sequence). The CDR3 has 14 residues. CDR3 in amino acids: CSAVSGGRNEKLFF.

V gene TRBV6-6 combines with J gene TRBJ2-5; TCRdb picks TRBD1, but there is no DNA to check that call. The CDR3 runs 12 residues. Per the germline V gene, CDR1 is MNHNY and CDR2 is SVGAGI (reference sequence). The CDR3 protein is CASKQGRETQYF.

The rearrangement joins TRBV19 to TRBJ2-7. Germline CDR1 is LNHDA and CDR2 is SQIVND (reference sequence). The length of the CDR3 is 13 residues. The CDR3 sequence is CASSQWGGYEQYF.

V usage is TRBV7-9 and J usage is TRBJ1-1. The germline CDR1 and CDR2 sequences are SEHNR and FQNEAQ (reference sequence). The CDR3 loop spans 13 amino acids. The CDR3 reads CASSPARATEAFF.

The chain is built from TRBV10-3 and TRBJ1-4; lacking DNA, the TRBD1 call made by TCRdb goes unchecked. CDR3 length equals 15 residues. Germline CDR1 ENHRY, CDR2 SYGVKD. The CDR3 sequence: CAISETTGVREKLFF.

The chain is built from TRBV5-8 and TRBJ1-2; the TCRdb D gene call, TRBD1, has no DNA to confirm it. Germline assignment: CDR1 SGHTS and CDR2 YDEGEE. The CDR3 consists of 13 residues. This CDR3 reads CASKLTGLRGYTF.

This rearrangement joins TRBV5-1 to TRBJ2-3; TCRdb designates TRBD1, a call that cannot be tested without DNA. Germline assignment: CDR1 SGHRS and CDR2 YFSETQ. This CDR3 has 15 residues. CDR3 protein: CASSPGQRGGDTQYF.

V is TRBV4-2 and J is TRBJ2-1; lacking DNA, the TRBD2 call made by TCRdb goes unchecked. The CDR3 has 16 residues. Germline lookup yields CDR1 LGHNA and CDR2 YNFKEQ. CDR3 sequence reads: CASSRISGSTYNEQFF.

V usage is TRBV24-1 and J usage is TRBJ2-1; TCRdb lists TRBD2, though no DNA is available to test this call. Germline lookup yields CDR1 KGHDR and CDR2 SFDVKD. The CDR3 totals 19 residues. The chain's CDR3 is CATSDPKFISGGAYNEQFF.

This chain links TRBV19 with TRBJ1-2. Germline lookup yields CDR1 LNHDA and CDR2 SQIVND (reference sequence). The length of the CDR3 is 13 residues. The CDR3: CASSIGRYYGYTF.

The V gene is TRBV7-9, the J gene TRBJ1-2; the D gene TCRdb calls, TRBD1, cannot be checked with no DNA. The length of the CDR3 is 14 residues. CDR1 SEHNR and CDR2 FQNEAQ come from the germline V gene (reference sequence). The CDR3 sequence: CASSFGDRLIGYTF.

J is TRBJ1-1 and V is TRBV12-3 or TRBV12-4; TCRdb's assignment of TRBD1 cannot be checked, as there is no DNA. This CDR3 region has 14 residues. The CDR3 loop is CASRSGTPPTEAFF.

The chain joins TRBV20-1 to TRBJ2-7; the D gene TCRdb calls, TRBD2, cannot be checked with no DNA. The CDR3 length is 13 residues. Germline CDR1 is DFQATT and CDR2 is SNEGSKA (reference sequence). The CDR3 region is CSANAGGVYEQYF.

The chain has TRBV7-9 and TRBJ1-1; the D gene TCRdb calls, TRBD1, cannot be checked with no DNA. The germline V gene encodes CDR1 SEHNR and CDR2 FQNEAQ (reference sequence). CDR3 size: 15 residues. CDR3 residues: CASSDRGFLNTEAFF.

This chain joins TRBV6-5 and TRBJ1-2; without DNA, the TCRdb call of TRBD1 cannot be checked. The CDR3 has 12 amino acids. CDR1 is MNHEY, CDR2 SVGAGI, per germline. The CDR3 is CASIGGNYGYTF.

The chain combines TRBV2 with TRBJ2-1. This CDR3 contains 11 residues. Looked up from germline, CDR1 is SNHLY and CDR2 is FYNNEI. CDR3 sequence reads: CASSYYNEQFF. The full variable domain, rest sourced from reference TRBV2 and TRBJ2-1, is EPEVTQTPSHQVTQMGQEVILRCVPISNHLYFYWYRQILGQKVEFLVSFYNNEISEKSEIFDDQFSVERPDGSNFTLKIRSTKLEDSAMYFCASSYYNEQFFGPGTRLTVL.

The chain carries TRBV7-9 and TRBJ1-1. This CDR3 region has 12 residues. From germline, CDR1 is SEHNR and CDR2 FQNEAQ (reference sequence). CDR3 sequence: CASSTQLPEAFF.

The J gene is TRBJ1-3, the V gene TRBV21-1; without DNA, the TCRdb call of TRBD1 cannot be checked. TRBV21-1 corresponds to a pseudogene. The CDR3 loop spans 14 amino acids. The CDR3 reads CASSRGQLGNTIYF.

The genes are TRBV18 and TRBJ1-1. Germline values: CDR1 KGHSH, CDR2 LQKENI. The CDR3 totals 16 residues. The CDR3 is CASSNQRGSSLVIAFF.

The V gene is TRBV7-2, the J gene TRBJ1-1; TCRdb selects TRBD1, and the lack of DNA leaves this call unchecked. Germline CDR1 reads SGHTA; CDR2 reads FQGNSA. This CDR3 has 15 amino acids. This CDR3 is CASSLTWDRDTEAFF.

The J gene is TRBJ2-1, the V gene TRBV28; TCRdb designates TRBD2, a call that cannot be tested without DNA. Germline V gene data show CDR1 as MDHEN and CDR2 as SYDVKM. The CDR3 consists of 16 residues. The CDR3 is CASSFLGTASYNEQFF.

The CDR3 protein is CASSSRASTDTQYF. The gene calls are TRBV5-1 and TRBJ2-3. The CDR3 is 14 amino acids. CDR1 and CDR2 from the germline V gene are SGHRS and YFSETQ.

CDR3 residues: CASSLGGEYNEQFF. The chain carries TRBV5-1 and TRBJ2-1; no DNA is available, so the TRBD2 call from TCRdb remains unchecked. CDR1 is SGHRS and CDR2 is YFSETQ in the germline V gene. The CDR3 is made up of 14 amino acids.

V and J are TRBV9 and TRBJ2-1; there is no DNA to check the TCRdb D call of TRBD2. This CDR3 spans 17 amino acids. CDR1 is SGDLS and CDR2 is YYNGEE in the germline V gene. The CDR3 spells CASSVGIAGGPVDEQFF.

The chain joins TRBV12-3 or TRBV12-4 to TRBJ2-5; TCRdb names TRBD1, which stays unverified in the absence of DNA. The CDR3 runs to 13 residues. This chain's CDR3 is CASRWDRQETQYF.

CDR3 sequence: CASSQGRPYEQYF. The chain joins TRBV11-2 to TRBJ2-7. The CDR3 length is 13 residues. From germline, CDR1 is SGHAT and CDR2 FQNNGV.

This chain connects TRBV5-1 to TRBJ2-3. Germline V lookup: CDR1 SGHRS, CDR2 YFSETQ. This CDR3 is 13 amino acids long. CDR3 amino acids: CASSPQTGDTQYF.

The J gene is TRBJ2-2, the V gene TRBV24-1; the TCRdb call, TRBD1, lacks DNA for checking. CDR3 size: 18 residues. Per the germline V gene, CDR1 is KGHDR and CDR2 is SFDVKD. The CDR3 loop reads CATTQLNHRQGAAGELFF.